The 20 T cell receptor beta chains below all came from one sample that was sequenced in a study of cytomegalovirus exposure and HLA in healthy donors. A multiplex PCR was run with 60 Vbeta primers and 13 Jbeta primers. The table came from immunoSEQ multiplex PCR; TCRdb's copy has only in-frame clones and leaves some out. The sample lists 180,000 or so clones, roughly a tenth occurring once. Sequencing was done on a sample of PBMCs. The receptor set was obtained from a woman between 25 and 40 years old in good health and CMV-seropositive.

V is TRBV11-2 and J is TRBJ2-2, with 8 bases lining up with TRBD2. Trimming took 2 bases from V and 1 from J; bases not matched to a gene: 9. The CDR3 consists of 18 residues. Germline V CDR1 and CDR2: SGHAT, FQNNGV. The CDR3 region has the DNA TGTGCCAGCAGCTTATCACCTCGGGGGGGTGAGAACACCGGGGAGCTGTTTTTT. Amino acid sequence: CASSLSPRGGENTGELFF.

The chain has TRBV2 and TRBJ2-1; unclear D gene. This CDR3 has 13 residues. The V end was cut by 8 bases, the J end by 0 bases, with 8 bases between. Germline CDR1 reads SNHLY; CDR2 reads FYNNEI. In DNA, the CDR3 is TGTGCCAGCGTTTCGAGCTCCTACAATGAGCAGTTCTTC. Translated: CASVSSSYNEQFF.

V usage is TRBV2 and J usage is TRBJ2-1, with 10 bases lining up with TRBD2. Germline CDR1 reads SNHLY; CDR2 reads FYNNEI. V dropped 5 bases and J dropped 6; count of bases not matched to a gene: 7. This CDR3 is 15 amino acids long. The CDR3 protein is CASSSGRARINEQFF. CDR3 sequence (DNA): TGTGCCAGCAGTAGCGGGAGGGCCCGGATCAATGAGCAGTTCTTC.

The chain recombines TRBV4-1 with TRBJ2-1, with 7 positions matching TRBD2. Germline loops: CDR1 MGHRA, CDR2 YSYEKL. This CDR3 spans 14 amino acids. The V and J ends lost 4 bases and 12 bases, in that order; junction bases with no gene match: 12. The CDR3 DNA follows: TGCGCCAGCAGCCCTGTTGGGGGGGGAGGGGCGCAGTTCTTC. It yields the protein CASSPVGGGGAQFF.

V usage is TRBV6-6 and J usage is TRBJ1-4; D remains unclear. Deletions cut 6 bases from V and 3 bases from J, with 5 bases between. There are 12 residues in the CDR3. Germline CDR1 MNHNY, CDR2 SVGAGI (reference sequence). CDR3 nucleotides: TGTGCCAGCAGGCAGTCTAATGAAAAACTGTTTTTT. This codes for CASRQSNEKLFF.

This clone turned up a few times. The V gene is TRBV20-1, the J gene TRBJ1-1; a possible D gene is TRBD1 (5 bases). CDR3 size: 11 residues. The germline V and J ends were trimmed by 2 bases and 11 bases, with 12 bases remaining between them. The V gene's germline CDR1 is DFQATT and CDR2 SNEGSKA (reference sequence). The CDR3, as DNA: TGCAGTGCTAGACAGGGCCAGGAGGCTTTCTTT. Translated: CSARQGQEAFF.

V usage is TRBV9 and J usage is TRBJ2-1; D is unresolved. V lost 2 bases to trimming and J lost 6 bases, with 6 bases between them. The germline V gene encodes CDR1 SGDLS and CDR2 YYNGEE. This CDR3 is 12 amino acids long. For the CDR3, the DNA is TGTGCCAGCAGCGTGGGCAGCAATGAGCAGTTCTTC. Translation: CASSVGSNEQFF.

The chain uses TRBV11-3 and TRBJ1-1; TRBD1 agrees at 7 bases. Germline V gene sequence: CDR1 SGHNT, CDR2 YENEEA. The CDR3 has 15 residues. V gave up 1 base and J gave up 4 bases; unmatched junction bases: 6. CDR3 in DNA: TGTGCCAGCAGCTTAGGAGGACAGGCGGTCACTGAAGCTTTCTTT. Translation gives CASSLGGQAVTEAFF.

This clone has more than one count but fewer than ten. The J gene is TRBJ2-1, the V gene TRBV2, with 10 bases fitting TRBD2. The CDR3 contains 14 residues. Germline CDR1 reads SNHLY; CDR2 reads FYNNEI. J lost 7 bases, V lost 7 bases, and 7 bases had no gene match. In DNA form, the CDR3 reads TGTGCCAGCAATTCCGGGACTAGCGTAAATGAGCAGTTCTTC. This sequence encodes CASNSGTSVNEQFF.

CDR3 amino acids: CASSLAGSQQPQHF. CDR3 DNA: TGTGCCAGCAGCTTAGCAGGGAGCCAACAGCCCCAGCATTTT. This chain connects TRBV7-9 to TRBJ1-5, with D unresolved. Germline CDR1 SEHNR, CDR2 FQNEAQ (reference sequence). V was shortened by 0 bases and J by 7 bases, with 10 bases between the two germline ends. There are 14 residues in the CDR3.

A few counts support this clone. The chain links TRBV6-6 to TRBJ2-1; the match to TRBD1 covers 9 bases. Germline V gene lookup returns CDR1 MNHNY and CDR2 SVGAGI (reference sequence). The ends lost 4 bases at V and 12 bases at J; junction bases unmatched: 13. This CDR3 comprises 15 residues. The CDR3 DNA reads TGTGCCAGCAGTTCCGGGACAGGGTCGATCAGGGGGCAGTTCTTC. This sequence encodes CASSSGTGSIRGQFF.

This clone showed up just a few times. Other DNA sequences in the sample encode the same CDR3. The rearrangement links TRBV28 to TRBJ1-5; tentative D call: TRBD1 (5 bases). CDR1 MDHEN and CDR2 SYDVKM come from the germline V gene. V was cut by 3 bases and J by 0 bases, with 9 bases left in between. The CDR3 runs 15 residues. CDR3 protein: CASSLGGSSNQPQHF. CDR3 coding DNA: TGTGCCAGCAGTTTGGGGGGGTCTAGCAATCAGCCCCAGCATTTT.

The gene calls are TRBV4-1 and TRBJ2-3; 13 bases fit TRBD2. The CDR3 covers 17 residues. The V gene's germline CDR1 is MGHRA and CDR2 YSYEKL. V shed 5 bases, J shed 4 bases, and the junction held 9 bases outside the gene matches. The CDR3 here is CASSTRTSGRSADTQYF. CDR3 coding DNA: TGCGCCAGCAGCACCCGGACTAGCGGGAGATCAGCAGATACGCAGTATTTT.

This clone was detected only a few times. The rearrangement uses TRBV13 and TRBJ2-1; TRBD2 matches 9 bases. V shed 2 bases, J shed 9 bases, and the junction held 20 bases outside the gene matches. This CDR3 has 19 residues. Germline CDR1 PRHDT, CDR2 FYEKMQ (reference sequence). CDR3 nucleotides: TGTGCCAGCAGCTTATCAGGCCCCCTCGGCGGGAGGGCCGGGCCTGAGCAGTTCTTC. Translating it yields CASSLSGPLGGRAGPEQFF.

V usage is TRBV7-2 and J usage is TRBJ1-5, with TRBD1 as a possible D gene (6 bases). This CDR3 is built from 13 residues. The ends were cut back, 5 bases at V and 7 bases at J, with 12 bases in the middle. Germline CDR1 is SGHTA and CDR2 is FQGNSA. CDR3 protein: CASSPQGSQPQHF. DNA for the CDR3: TGTGCCAGCAGCCCACAGGGAAGCCAGCCCCAGCATTTT.

This sequence joins TRBV4-2 and TRBJ2-5; TRBD2 matches 16 bases. Germline CDR1 is LGHNA and CDR2 is YNFKEQ. This CDR3 is 17 amino acids long. The J segment lost 4 bases and the V segment lost 4 bases, leaving 6 bases of the junction unmatched. For the CDR3, the DNA is TGTGCCAGCAGCCTGGGACTAGCGGGAGGGCCGGGAGAGACCCAGTACTTC. This gives the protein CASSLGLAGGPGETQYF.

This clone came up a few times. The V gene is TRBV11-2, the J gene TRBJ2-6; D possibly corresponds to TRBD1 (5 bases). Trimming pared 4 bases from V and 4 bases from J, leaving 14 bases between. CDR1 is SGHAT and CDR2 is FQNNGV in the germline V gene. This CDR3 is 16 amino acids long. The CDR3 protein is CASSWTTVGGANVLTF. Written as DNA, the CDR3 is TGTGCCAGCAGCTGGACAACCGTCGGGGGGGCCAACGTCCTGACTTTC.

The chain couples TRBV5-1 to TRBJ1-2; no firm D call. The V gene lost 2 bases and the J gene lost 5 bases, with 7 bases spanning the gap. Germline V gives CDR1 SGHRS, CDR2 YFSETQ. The CDR3 totals 12 residues. CDR3 sequence reads: CASSLRDYGYTF. The CDR3 DNA reads as TGCGCCAGCAGCTTACGGGATTATGGCTACACCTTC.

In regard to this clone: One junction end disagrees with the germline gene, perhaps due to a read error. The V and J genes are TRBV6-1 and TRBJ1-1, with 9 nucleotides matching TRBD1. The CDR3 is 14 amino acids. Per germline, CDR1 MNHNS and CDR2 SASEGT. DNA for the CDR3: TGTGCCAGCAGTCTTGACAGGGGGACCCCTAGGGAACTCTTT. Its protein is CASSLDRGTPRELF.

The genes are TRBV5-1 and TRBJ2-1; TRBD2 matches at 12 bases. The germline CDR1 and CDR2 sequences are SGHRS and YFSETQ. Germline trimming cut 0 bases from V and 8 bases from J; bases unmatched to any gene: 9. The length of the CDR3 is 17 residues. CDR3 sequence reads: CASSLGLAGEGNDEQFF. The CDR3 DNA is TGCGCCAGCAGCTTGGGACTAGCGGGAGAAGGAAACGATGAGCAGTTCTTC.